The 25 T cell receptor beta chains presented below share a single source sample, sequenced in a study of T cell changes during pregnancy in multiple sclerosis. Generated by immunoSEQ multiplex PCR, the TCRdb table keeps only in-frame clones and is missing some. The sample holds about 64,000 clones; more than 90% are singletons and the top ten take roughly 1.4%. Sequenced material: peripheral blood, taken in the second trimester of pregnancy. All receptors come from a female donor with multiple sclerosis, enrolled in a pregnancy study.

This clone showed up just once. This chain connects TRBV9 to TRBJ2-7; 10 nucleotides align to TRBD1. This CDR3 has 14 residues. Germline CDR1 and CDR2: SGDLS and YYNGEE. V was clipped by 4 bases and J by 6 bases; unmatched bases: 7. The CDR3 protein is CASSRRQGAREQYF. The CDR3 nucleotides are TGTGCCAGCAGCAGACGACAGGGGGCCCGCGAGCAGTACTTC.

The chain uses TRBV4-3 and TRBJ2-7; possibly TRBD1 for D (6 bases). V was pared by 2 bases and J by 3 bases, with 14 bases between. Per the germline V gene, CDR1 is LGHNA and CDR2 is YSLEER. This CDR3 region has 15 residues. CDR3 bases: TGCGCCAGCAGCCAAATAACAGGGACGCACTACGAGCAGTACTTC. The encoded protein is CASSQITGTHYEQYF.

CDR3 amino acids: CASRTTGGFYGYTF. CDR3 DNA sequence: TGTGCCAGTCGAACGACAGGGGGATTCTATGGCTACACCTTC. The rearrangement joins TRBV13 to TRBJ1-2, with TRBD1 identical over 9 bases. Trimming cost V 9 bases and J 4 bases; bases outside gene matches: 9. CDR1 is PRHDT and CDR2 is FYEKMQ in the germline V gene (reference sequence). The CDR3 sequence is 14 residues long.

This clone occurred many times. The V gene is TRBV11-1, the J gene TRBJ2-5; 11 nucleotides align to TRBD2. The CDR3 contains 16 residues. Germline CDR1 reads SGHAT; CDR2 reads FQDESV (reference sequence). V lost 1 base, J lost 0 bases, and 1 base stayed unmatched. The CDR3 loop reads CASSLGTSGYQETQYF. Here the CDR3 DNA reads TGTGCCAGCAGCTTAGGGACTAGCGGGTACCAAGAGACCCAGTACTTC.

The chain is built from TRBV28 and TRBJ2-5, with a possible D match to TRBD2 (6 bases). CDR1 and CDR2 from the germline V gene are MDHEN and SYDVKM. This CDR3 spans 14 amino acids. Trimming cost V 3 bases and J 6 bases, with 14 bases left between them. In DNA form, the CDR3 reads TGTGCCAGCAGTTTCCCCGGGGGTGTGCAGACCCAGTACTTC. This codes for CASSFPGGVQTQYF.

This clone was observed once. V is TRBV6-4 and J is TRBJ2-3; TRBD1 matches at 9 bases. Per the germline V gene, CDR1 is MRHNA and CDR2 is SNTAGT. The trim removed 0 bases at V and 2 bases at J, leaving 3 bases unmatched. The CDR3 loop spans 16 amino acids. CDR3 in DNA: TGTGCCAGCAGTGACTCCAGGACAGGGGACACAGATACGCAGTATTTT. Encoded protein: CASSDSRTGDTDTQYF.

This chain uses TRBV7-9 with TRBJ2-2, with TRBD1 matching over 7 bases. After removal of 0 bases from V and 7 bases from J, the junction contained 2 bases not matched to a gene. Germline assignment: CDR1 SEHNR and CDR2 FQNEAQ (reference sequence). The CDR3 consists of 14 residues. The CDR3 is CASSLAGQVGELFF. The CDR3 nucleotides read TGTGCCAGCAGCTTAGCTGGACAGGTCGGGGAGCTGTTTTTT.

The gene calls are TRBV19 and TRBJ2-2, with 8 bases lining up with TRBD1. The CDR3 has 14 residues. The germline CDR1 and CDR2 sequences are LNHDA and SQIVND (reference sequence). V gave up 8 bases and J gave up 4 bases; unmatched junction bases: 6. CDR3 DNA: TGTGCCAGTGGAGGACAGGGTTCCACCGGGGAGCTGTTTTTT. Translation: CASGGQGSTGELFF.

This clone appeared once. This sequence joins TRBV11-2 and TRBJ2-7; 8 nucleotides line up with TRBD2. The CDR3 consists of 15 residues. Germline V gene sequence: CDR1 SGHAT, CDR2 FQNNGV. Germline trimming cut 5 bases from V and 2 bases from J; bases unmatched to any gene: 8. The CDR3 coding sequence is TGTGCCAGCAGCCGGATCGGACTAGCCGCCTACGAGCAGTACTTC. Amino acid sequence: CASSRIGLAAYEQYF.

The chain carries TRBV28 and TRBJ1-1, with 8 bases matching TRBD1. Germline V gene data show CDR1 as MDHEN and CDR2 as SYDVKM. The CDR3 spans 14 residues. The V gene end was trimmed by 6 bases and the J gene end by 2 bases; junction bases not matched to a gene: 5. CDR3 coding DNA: TGTGCCAGCAGCCAGGACAGGGTCAACACTGAAGCTTTCTTT. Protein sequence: CASSQDRVNTEAFF.

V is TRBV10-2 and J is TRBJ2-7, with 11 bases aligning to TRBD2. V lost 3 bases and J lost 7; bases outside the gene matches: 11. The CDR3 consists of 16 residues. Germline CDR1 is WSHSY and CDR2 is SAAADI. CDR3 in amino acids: CASSDYGTSGLGEQYF. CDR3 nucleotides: TGCGCCAGCAGTGATTACGGGACTAGCGGTCTTGGGGAGCAGTACTTC.

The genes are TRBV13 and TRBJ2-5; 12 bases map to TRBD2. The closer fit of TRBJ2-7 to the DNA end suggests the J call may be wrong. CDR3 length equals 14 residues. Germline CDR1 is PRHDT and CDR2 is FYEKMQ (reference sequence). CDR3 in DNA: TGTGCCAGCAGCGCTAGCGGGAGGGGGTACGAGCAGTACTTC. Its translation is CASSASGRGYEQYF.

CDR3 amino acids: CASSQETTSGYEQYF. The CDR3 DNA is TGCGCCAGCAGCCAAGAGACAACTAGCGGATACGAGCAGTACTTC. The V gene is TRBV4-3, the J gene TRBJ2-7, with TRBD2 matching over 8 bases. The length of the CDR3 is 15 residues. Unmatched junction bases numbered 5, after V lost 0 bases and J lost 4 bases. CDR1 is LGHNA, CDR2 YSLEER, per germline.

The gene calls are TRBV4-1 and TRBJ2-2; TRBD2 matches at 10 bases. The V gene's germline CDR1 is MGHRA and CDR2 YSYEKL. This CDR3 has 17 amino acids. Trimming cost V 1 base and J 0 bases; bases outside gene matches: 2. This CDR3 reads CASSQALAGANTGELFF. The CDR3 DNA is TGCGCCAGCAGCCAAGCCCTAGCGGGGGCGAACACCGGGGAGCTGTTTTTT.

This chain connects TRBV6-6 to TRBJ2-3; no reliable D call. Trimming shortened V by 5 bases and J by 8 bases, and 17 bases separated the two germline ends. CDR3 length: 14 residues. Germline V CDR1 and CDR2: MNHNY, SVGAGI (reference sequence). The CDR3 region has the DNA TGTGCCAGCAGTCCCCTGATTGGGTCAGGTACGCAGTATTTT. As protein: CASSPLIGSGTQYF.

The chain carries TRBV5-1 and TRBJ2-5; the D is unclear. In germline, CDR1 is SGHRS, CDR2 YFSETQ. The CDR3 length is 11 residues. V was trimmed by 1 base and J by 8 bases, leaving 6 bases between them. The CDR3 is CASSLIITQYF. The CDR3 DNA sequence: TGCGCCAGCAGCTTGATTATCACCCAGTACTTC.

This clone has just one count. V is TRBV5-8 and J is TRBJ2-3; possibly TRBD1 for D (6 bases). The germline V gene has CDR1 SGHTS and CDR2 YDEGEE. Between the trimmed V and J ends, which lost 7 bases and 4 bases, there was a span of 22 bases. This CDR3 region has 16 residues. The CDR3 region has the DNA TGTGCCAGCTCACCCGGGACATTAAGGGTAGCAGATACGCAGTATTTT. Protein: CASSPGTLRVADTQYF.

DNA of the CDR3: TGCGCCAGCAGTGAGCAGGGGAAAGAGACCCAGTACTTC. This gives the protein CASSEQGKETQYF. The chain has TRBV10-1 and TRBJ2-5, with D tentatively TRBD1 (6 bases). Trimming removed 2 bases at V and 3 bases at J, with 7 bases between. Germline CDR1 reads WNHNN; CDR2 reads SYGVQD (reference sequence). This CDR3 contains 13 residues.

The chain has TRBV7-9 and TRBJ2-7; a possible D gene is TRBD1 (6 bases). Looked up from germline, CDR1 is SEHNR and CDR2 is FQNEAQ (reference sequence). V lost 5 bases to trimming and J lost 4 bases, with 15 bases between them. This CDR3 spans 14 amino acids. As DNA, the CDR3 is TGTGCCAGCAGCCCGTCTGACAGGTTTTACGAGCAGTACTTC. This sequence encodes CASSPSDRFYEQYF.

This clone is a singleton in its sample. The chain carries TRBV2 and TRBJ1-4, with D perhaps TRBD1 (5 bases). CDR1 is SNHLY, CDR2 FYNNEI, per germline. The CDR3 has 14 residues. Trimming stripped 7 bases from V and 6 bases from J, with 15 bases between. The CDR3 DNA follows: TGTGCCAGCAAGTTTCAGGACACCTATGAAAAACTGTTTTTT. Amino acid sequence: CASKFQDTYEKLFF.

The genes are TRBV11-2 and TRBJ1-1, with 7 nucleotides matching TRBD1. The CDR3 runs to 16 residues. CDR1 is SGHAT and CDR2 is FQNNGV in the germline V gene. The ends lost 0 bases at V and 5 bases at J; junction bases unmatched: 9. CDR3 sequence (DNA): TGTGCCAGCAGCTTAGAGCGAGGTGGCAGGGGGACTGAAGCTTTCTTT. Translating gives CASSLERGGRGTEAFF.

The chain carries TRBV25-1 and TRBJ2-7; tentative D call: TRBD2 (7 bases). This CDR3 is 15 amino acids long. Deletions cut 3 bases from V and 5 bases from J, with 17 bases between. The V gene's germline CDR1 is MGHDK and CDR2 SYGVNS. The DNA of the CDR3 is TGTGCCAGCAGTGAGGTGGGGGGGCGAAAGAACGAGCAGTACTTC. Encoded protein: CASSEVGGRKNEQYF.

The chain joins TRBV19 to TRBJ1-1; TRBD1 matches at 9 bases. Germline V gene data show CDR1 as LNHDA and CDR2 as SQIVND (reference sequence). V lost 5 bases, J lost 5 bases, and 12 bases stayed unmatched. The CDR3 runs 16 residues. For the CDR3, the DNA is TGTGCCAGTAGTGCCCGGACAGGGGATAGGAGGACTGAAGCTTTCTTT. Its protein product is CASSARTGDRRTEAFF.

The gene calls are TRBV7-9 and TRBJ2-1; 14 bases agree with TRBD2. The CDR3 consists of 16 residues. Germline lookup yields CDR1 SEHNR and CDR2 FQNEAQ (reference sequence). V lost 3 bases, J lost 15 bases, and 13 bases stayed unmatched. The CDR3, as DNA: TGTGCCAGCAGCTTCGCGGGGACTAGCGGGAGCATCCCGAGGTTCTTC. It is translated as CASSFAGTSGSIPRFF. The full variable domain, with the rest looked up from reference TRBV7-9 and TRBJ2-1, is DTGVSQNPRHKITKRGQNVTFRCDPISEHNRLYWYRQTLGQGPEFLTYFQNEAQLEKSRLLSDRFSAERPKGSFSTLEIQRTEQGDSAMYLCASSFAGTSGSIPRFFGPGTRLTVL.

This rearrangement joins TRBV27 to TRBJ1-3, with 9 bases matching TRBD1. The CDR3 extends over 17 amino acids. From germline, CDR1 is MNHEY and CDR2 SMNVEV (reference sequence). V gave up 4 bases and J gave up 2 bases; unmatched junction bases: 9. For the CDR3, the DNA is TGTGCCAGCAGTTCCGGGACAGGGCTTGGCACTGGAAACACCATATATTTT. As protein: CASSSGTGLGTGNTIYF.